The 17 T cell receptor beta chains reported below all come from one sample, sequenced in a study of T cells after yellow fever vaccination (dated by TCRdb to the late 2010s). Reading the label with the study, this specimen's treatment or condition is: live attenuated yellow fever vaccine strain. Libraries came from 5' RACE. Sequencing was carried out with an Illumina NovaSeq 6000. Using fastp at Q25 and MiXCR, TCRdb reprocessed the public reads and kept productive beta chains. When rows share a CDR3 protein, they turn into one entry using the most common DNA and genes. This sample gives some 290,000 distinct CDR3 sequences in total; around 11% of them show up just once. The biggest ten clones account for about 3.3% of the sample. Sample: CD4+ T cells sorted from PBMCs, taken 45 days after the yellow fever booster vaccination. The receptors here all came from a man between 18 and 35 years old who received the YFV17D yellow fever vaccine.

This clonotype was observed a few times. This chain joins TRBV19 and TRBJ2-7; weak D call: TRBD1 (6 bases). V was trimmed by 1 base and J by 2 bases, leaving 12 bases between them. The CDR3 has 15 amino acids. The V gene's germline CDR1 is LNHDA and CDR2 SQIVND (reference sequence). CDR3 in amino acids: CASSIVGTSTYEQYF. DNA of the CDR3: TGTGCCAGTAGTATAGTTGGGACAAGCACCTACGAGCAGTACTTC. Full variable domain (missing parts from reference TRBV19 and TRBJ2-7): DGGITQSPKYLFRKEGQNVTLSCEQNLNHDAMYWYRQDPGQGLRLIYYSQIVNDFQKGDIAEGYSVSREKKESFPLTVTSAQKNPTAFYLCASSIVGTSTYEQYFGPGTRLTVT.

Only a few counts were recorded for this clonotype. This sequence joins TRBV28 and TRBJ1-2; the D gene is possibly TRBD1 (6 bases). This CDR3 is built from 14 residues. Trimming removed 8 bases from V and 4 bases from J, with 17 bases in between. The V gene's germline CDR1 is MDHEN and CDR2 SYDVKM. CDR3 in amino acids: CASRGQGNFYGYTF. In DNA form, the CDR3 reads TGTGCCAGCCGGGGCCAGGGGAACTTCTATGGCTACACCTTC.

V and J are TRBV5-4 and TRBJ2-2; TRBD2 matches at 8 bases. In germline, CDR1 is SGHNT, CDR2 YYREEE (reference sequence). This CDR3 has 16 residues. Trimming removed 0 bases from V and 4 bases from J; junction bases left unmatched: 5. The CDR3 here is CASSLAGGAVTGELFF. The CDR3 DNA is TGTGCCAGCAGCTTGGCCGGGGGGGCGGTCACCGGGGAGCTGTTTTTT.

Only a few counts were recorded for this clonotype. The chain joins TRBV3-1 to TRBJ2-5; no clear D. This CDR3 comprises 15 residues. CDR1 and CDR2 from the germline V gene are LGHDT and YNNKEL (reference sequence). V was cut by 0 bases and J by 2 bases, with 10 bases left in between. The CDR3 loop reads CASSQENALQETQYF. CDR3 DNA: TGTGCCAGCAGCCAAGAGAACGCATTGCAAGAGACCCAGTACTTC.

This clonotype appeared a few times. CDR3 amino acids: CASSQAGVGVDTQYF. The DNA for the CDR3 is TGTGCCAGCAGTCAAGCGGGGGTAGGCGTCGATACGCAGTATTTT. V gene TRBV6-2 or TRBV6-3 combines with J gene TRBJ2-3; 8 bases line up with TRBD2. The CDR3 sequence is 15 residues long. V lost 5 bases and J lost 6; bases outside the gene matches: 10. The V gene's germline CDR1 is MNHEY and CDR2 SVGEGT.

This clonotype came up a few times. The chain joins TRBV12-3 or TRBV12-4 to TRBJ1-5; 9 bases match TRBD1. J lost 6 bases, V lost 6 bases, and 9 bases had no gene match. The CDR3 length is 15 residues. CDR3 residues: CASRQQGARGQPQHF. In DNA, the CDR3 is TGTGCCAGCAGACAACAGGGGGCGCGGGGTCAGCCCCAGCATTTT.

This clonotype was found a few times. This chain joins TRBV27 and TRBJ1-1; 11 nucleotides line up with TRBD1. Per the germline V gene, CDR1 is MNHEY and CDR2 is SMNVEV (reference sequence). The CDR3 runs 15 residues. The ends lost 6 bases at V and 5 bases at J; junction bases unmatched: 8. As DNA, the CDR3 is TGTGCCAGCAGCTGGACAGGGGGCGTTTCGACTGAAGCTTTCTTT. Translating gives CASSWTGGVSTEAFF.

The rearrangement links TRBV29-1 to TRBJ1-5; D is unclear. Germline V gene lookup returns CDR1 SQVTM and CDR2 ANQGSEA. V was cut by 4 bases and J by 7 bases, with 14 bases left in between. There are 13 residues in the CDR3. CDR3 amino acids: CSVGAGGGQPQHF. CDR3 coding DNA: TGCAGCGTTGGAGCGGGAGGAGGGCAGCCCCAGCATTTT.

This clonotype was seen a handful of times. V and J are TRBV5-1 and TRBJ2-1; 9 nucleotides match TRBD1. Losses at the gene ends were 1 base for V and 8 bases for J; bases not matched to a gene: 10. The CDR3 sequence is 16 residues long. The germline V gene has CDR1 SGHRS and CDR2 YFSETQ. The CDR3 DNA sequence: TGCGCCAGCAGCTTGATTCCCGGGACAGGGTCTCATGAGCAGTTCTTC. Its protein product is CASSLIPGTGSHEQFF.

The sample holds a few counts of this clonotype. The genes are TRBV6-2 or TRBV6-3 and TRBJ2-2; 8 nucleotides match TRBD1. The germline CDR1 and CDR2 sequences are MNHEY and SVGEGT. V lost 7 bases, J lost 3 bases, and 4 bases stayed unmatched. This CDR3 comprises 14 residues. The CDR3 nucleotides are TGTGCCAGCACCCGGACAGGGTACACCGGGGAGCTGTTTTTT. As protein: CASTRTGYTGELFF.

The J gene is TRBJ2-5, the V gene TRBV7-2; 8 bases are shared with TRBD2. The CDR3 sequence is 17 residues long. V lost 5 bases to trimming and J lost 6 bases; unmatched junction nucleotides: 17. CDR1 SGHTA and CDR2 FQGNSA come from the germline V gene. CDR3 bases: TGTGCCAGCAGCCCATCGGGGCTAGCGGGCCGGTTGAAGACCCAGTACTTC. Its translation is CASSPSGLAGRLKTQYF.

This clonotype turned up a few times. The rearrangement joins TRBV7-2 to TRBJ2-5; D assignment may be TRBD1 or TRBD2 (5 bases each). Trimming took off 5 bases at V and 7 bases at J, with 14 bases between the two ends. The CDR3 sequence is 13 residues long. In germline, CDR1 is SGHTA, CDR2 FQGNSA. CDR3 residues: CASSMGPPGTQYF. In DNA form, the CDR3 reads TGTGCCAGCAGCATGGGACCTCCGGGGACCCAGTACTTC.

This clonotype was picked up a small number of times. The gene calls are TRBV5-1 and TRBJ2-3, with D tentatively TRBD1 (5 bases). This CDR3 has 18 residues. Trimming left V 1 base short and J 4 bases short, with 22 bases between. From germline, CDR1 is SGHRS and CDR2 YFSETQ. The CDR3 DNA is TGCGCCAGCAGCTTGAACTCGGTCAGGGCCCTGATGGCAGATACGCAGTATTTT. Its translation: CASSLNSVRALMADTQYF.

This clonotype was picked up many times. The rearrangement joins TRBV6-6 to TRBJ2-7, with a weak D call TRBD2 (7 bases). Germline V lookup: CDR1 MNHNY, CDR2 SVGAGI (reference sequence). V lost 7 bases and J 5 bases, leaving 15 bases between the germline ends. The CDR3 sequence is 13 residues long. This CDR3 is CASTKGGGDEQYF. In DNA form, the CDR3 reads TGTGCCAGCACCAAGGGAGGGGGGGACGAGCAGTACTTC.

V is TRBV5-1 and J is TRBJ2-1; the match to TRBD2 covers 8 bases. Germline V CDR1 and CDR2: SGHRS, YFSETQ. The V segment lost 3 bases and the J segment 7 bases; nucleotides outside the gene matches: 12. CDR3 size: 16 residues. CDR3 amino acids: CASSSPRGGGPNEQFF. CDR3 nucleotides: TGCGCCAGCAGCTCCCCCCGGGGGGGGGGGCCGAATGAGCAGTTCTTC.

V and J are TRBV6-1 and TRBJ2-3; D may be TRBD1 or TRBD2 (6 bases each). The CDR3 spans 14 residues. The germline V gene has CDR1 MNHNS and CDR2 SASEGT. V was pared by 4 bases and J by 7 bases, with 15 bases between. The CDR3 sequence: CASSAGGDINTQYF. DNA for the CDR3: TGTGCCAGCAGTGCCGGGGGCGACATAAATACGCAGTATTTT.

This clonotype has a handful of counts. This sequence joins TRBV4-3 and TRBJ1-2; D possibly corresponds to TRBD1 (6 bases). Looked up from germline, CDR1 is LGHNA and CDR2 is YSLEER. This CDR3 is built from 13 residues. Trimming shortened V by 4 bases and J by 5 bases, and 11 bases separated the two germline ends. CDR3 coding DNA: TGCGCCAGCAGCCCCGCCCAGGGGTATGGCTACACCTTC. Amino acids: CASSPAQGYGYTF.